This entry features one TCR beta chain sequence. TCRdb's table, derived via immunoSEQ multiplex PCR, lists solely in-frame clones and lacks some. The sample lists about 180,000 clones, over 80% occurring once. This entry is derived from a study of T cell responses to AZD1222 COVID-19 vaccine. Germline V CDR1 and CDR2: GTSNPN, SVGIG (reference sequence). Trimming left V 1 base short and J 7 bases short, with 20 bases between. This CDR3 is 15 amino acids long. The sequence was collected from an adult in good health. The rearrangement links TRBV30 to TRBJ2-7, with D perhaps being TRBD1 or TRBD2 (5 bases each). This specimen consisted of peripheral blood, obtained on day 0 of AZD1222 vaccination. The CDR3 DNA is TGTGCCTGGAGTGCACCCAGGGACCTTATGGGGGAGCAGTACTTC. Translating gives CAWSAPRDLMGEQYF.